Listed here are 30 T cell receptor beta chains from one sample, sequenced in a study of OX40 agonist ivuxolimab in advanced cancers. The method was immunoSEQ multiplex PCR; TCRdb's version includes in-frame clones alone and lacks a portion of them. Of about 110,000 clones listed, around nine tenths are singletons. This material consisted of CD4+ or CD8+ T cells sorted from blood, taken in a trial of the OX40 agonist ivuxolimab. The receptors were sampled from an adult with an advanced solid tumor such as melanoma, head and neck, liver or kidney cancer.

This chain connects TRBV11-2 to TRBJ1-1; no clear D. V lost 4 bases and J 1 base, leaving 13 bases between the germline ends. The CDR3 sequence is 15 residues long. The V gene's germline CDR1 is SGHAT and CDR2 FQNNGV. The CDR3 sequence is CASSSDGQQNTEAFF. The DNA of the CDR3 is TGTGCCAGCAGCTCAGACGGGCAGCAGAACACTGAAGCTTTCTTT.

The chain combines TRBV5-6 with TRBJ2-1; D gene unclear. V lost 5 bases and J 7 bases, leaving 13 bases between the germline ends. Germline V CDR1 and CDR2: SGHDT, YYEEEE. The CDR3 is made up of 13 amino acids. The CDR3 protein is CASRPQWWNEQFF. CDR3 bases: TGTGCCAGCAGACCACAGTGGTGGAATGAGCAGTTCTTC.

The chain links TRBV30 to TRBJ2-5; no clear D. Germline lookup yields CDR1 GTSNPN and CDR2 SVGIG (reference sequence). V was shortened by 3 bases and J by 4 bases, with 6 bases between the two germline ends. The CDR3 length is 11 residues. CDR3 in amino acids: CAWRTGETQYF. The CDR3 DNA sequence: TGTGCCTGGAGGACGGGAGAGACCCAGTACTTC.

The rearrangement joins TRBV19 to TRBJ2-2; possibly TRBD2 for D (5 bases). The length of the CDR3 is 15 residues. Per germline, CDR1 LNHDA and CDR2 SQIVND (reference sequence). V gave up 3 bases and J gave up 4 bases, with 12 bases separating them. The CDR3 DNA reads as TGTGCCAGTAGTATCCGGGGAGAGGGCACCGGGGAGCTGTTTTTT. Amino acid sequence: CASSIRGEGTGELFF.

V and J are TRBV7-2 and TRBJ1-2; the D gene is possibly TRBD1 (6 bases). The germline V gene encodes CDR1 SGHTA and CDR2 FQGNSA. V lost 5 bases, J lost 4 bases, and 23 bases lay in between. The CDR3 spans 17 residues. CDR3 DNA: TGTGCCAGCAGCCAAAACCCTAACTTGGACAGCGTCTATGGCTACACCTTC. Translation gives CASSQNPNLDSVYGYTF.

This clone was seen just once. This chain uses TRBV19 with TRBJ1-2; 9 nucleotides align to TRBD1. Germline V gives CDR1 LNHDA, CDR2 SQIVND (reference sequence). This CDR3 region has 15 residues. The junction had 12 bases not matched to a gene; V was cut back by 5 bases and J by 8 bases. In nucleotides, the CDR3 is TGTGCCAGTAGTGAAACCGGGACAGGGCTGGAAGGCTACACCTTC. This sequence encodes CASSETGTGLEGYTF.

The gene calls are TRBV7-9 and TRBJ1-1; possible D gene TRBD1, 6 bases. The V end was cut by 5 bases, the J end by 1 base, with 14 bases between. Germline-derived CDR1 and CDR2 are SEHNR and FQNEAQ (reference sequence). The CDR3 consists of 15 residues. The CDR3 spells CASSPTGGPNTEAFF. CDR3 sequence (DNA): TGTGCCAGCAGCCCTACGGGGGGGCCGAACACTGAAGCTTTCTTT.

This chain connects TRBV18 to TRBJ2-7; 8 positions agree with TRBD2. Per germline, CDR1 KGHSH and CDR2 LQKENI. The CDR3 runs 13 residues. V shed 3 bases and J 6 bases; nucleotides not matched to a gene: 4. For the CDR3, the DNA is TGTGCCAGCTCACCGGCGGGGGGCGGCGAGCAGTACTTC. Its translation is CASSPAGGGEQYF.

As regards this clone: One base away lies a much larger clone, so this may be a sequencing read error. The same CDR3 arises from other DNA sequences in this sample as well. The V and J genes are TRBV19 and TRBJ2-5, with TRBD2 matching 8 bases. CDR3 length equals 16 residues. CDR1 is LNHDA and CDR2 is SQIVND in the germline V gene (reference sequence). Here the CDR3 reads CASSTQAGATSETQYF. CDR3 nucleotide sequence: TGCGCCAGTAGTACCCAAGCGGGGGCGACCTCGGAGACCCAGTACTTC.

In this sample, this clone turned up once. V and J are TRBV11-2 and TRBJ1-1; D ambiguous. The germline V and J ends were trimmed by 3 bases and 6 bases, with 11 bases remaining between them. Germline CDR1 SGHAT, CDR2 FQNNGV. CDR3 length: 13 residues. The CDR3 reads CASSLNWRAEAFF. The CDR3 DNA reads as TGTGCCAGCAGCTTGAACTGGCGGGCTGAAGCTTTCTTT.

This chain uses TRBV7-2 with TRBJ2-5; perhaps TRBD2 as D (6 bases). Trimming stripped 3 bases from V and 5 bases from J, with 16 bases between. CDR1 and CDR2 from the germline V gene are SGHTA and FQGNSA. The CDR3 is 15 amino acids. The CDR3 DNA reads TGTGCCAGCAGCTTCAGGTTTGCGGGACGGGAGACCCAGTACTTC. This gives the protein CASSFRFAGRETQYF.

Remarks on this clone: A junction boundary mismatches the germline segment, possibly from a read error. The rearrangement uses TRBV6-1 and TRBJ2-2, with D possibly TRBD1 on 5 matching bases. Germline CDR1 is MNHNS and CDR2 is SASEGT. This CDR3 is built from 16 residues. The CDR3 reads CAISESGRENTGELFF. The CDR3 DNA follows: TGTGCCATCAGTGAGTCTGGCAGGGAGAACACCGGGGAGCTGTTTTTT.

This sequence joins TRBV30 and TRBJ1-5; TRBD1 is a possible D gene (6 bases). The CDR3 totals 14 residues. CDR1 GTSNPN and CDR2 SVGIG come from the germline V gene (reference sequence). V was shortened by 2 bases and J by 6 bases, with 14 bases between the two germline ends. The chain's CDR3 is CAWSSGGRAQPQHF. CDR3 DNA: TGTGCCTGGAGTTCGGGGGGGCGTGCTCAGCCCCAGCATTTT. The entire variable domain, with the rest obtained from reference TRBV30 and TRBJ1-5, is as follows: SQTIHQWPATLVQPVGSPLSLECTVEGTSNPNLYWYRQAAGRGLQLLFYSVGIGQISSEVPQNLSASRPQDRQFILSSKKLLLSDSGFYLCAWSSGGRAQPQHFGDGTRLSIL.

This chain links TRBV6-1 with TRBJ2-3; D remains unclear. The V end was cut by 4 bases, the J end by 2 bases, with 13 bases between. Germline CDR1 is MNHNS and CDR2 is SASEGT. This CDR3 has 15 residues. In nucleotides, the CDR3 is TGTGCCAGCAGTGCGACCCTCGACCTCACAGATACGCAGTATTTT. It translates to CASSATLDLTDTQYF.

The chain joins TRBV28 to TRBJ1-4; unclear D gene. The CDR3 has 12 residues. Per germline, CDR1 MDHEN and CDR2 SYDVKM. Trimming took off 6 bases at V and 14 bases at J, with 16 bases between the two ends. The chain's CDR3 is CASSPGGMGLFF. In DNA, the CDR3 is TGTGCCAGCAGCCCCGGAGGCATGGGGCTGTTTTTT. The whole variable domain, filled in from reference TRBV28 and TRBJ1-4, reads DVKVTQSSRYLVKRTGEKVFLECVQDMDHENMFWYRQDPGLGLRLIYFSYDVKMKEKGDIPEGYSVSREKKERFSLILESASTNQTSMYLCASSPGGMGLFFGSGTQLSVL.

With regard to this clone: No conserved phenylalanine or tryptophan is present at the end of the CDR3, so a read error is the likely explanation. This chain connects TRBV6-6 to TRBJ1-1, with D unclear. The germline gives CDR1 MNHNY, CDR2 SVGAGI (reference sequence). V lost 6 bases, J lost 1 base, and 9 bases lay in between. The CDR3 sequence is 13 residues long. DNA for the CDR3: TGTGCCAGCAGGAACAGAGCGAACACTGAAGCTTTCCTT. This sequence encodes CASRNRANTEAFL.

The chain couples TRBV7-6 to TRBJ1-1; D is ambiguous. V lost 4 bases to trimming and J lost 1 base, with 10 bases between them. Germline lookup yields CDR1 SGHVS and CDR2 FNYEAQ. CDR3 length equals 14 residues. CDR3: CASSSGRQNTEAFF. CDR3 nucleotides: TGTGCCAGCAGCTCTGGTCGGCAGAACACTGAAGCTTTCTTT.

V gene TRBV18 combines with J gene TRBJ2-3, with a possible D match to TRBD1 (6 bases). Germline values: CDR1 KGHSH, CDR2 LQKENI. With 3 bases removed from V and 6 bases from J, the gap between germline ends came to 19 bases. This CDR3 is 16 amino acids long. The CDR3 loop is CASSPLWATGQDTQYF. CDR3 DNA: TGTGCCAGCTCACCTTTATGGGCCACCGGACAGGATACGCAGTATTTT. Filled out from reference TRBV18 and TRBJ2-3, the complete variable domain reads NAGVMQNPRHLVRRRGQEARLRCSPMKGHSHVYWYRQLPEEGLKFMVYLQKENIIDESGMPKERFSAEFPKEGPSILRIQQVVRGDSAAYFCASSPLWATGQDTQYFGPGTRLTVL.

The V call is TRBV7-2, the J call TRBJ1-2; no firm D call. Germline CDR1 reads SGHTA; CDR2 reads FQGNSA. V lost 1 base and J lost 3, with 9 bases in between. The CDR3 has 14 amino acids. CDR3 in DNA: TGTGCCAGCAGCTTAGGGGGTGCGGACTATGGCTACACCTTC. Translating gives CASSLGGADYGYTF. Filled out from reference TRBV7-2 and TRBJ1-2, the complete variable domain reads GAGVSQSPSNKVTEKGKDVELRCDPISGHTALYWYRQSLGQGLEFLIYFQGNSAPDKSGLPSDRFSAERTGGSVSTLTIQRTQQEDSAVYLCASSLGGADYGYTFGSGTRLTVV.

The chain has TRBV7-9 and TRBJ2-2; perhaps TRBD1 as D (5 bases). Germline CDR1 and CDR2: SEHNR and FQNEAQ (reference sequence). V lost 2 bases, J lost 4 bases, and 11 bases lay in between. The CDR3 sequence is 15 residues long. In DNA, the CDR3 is TGTGCCAGCAGCTTATGGGGCATCGGCACCGGGGAGCTGTTTTTT. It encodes CASSLWGIGTGELFF.

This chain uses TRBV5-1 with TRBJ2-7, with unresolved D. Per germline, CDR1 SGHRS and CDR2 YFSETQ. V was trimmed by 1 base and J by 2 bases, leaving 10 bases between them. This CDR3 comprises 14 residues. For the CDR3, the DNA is TGCGCCAGCAGCTTGTCCCAAAACACCTACGAGCAGTACTTC. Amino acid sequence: CASSLSQNTYEQYF. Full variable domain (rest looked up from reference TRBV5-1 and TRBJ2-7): KAGVTQTPRYLIKTRGQQVTLSCSPISGHRSVSWYQQTPGQGLQFLFEYFSETQRNKGNFPGRFSGRQFSNSRSEMNVSTLELGDSALYLCASSLSQNTYEQYFGPGTRLTVT.

Here the CDR3 reads CASSPGSSGGYGYTF. The CDR3 DNA sequence: TGCGCCAGCAGCCCTGGGTCGTCAGGGGGATATGGCTACACCTTC. This chain links TRBV5-1 with TRBJ1-2; TRBD1 matches at 7 bases. This CDR3 is built from 15 residues. Germline V gene data show CDR1 as SGHRS and CDR2 as YFSETQ. Losses at the gene ends were 4 bases for V and 5 bases for J; bases not matched to a gene: 11.

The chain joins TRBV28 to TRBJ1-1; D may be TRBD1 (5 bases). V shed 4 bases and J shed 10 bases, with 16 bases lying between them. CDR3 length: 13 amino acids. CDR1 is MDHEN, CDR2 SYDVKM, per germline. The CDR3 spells CASSSRTPLGAFF. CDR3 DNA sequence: TGTGCCAGCAGTTCCCGGACACCCCTAGGAGCTTTCTTT. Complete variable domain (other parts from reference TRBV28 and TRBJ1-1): DVKVTQSSRYLVKRTGEKVFLECVQDMDHENMFWYRQDPGLGLRLIYFSYDVKMKEKGDIPEGYSVSREKKERFSLILESASTNQTSMYLCASSSRTPLGAFFGQGTRLTVV.

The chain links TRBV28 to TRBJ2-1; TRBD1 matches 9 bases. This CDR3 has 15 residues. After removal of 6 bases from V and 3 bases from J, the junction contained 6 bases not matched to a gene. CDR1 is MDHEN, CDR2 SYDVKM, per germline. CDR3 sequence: CASRRRDRVYNEQFF. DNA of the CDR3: TGTGCCAGCAGACGGCGGGACAGGGTCTACAATGAGCAGTTCTTC. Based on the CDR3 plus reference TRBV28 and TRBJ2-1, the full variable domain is DVKVTQSSRYLVKRTGEKVFLECVQDMDHENMFWYRQDPGLGLRLIYFSYDVKMKEKGDIPEGYSVSREKKERFSLILESASTNQTSMYLCASRRRDRVYNEQFFGPGTRLTVL.

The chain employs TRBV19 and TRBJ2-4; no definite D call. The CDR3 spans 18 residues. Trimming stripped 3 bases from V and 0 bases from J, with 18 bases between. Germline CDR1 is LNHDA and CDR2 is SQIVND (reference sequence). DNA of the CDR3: TGTGCCAGTAGTATCGGGTTTGGTGGGTTGAGAGCCAAAAACATTCAGTACTTC. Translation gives CASSIGFGGLRAKNIQYF.

This chain's CDR3 is CASSATAAGVDEQFF. The CDR3 nucleotides read TGTGCCAGCAGCGCCACCGCTGCGGGGGTCGATGAGCAGTTCTTC. V is TRBV9 and J is TRBJ2-1, with 7 positions matching TRBD2. In germline, CDR1 is SGDLS, CDR2 YYNGEE. The junction had 11 bases not matched to a gene; V was cut back by 3 bases and J by 8 bases. The CDR3 covers 15 residues.

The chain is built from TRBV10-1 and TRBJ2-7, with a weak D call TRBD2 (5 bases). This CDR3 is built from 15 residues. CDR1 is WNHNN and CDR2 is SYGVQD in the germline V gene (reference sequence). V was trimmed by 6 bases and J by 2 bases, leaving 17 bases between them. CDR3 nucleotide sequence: TGCGCCAGCAGGGGCGGAGCGGCGACTACCTACGAGCAGTACTTC. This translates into CASRGGAATTYEQYF.

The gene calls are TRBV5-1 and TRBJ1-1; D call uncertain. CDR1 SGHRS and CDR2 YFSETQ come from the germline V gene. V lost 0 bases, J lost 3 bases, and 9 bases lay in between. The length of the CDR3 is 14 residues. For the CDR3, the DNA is TGCGCCAGCAGCTTGGAAGCAGCGGACACTGAAGCTTTCTTT. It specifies CASSLEAADTEAFF. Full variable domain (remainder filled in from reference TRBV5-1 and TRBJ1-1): KAGVTQTPRYLIKTRGQQVTLSCSPISGHRSVSWYQQTPGQGLQFLFEYFSETQRNKGNFPGRFSGRQFSNSRSEMNVSTLELGDSALYLCASSLEAADTEAFFGQGTRLTVV.

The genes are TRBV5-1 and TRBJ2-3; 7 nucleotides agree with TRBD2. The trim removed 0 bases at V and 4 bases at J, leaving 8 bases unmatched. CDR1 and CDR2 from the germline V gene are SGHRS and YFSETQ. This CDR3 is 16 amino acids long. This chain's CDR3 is CASSLVAAGDADTQYF. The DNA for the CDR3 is TGCGCCAGCAGCTTGGTTGCCGCGGGGGACGCAGATACGCAGTATTTT. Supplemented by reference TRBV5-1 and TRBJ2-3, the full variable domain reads KAGVTQTPRYLIKTRGQQVTLSCSPISGHRSVSWYQQTPGQGLQFLFEYFSETQRNKGNFPGRFSGRQFSNSRSEMNVSTLELGDSALYLCASSLVAAGDADTQYFGPGTRLTVL.

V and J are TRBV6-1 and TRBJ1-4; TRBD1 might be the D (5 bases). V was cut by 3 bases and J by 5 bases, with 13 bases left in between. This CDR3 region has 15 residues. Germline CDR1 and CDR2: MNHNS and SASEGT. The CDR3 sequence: CASSEGPGLNEKLFF. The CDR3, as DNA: TGTGCCAGCAGTGAGGGACCGGGGTTGAATGAAAAACTGTTTTTT.